A selection of T cell receptor beta chains follows, all from one sample in a study of cytomegalovirus exposure and HLA in healthy donors. Profiled with immunoSEQ multiplex PCR; TCRdb holds only in-frame clones, not every one. This table holds 100,000 to 150,000 clones. Sequenced input: PBMCs. The receptors stem from a man aged 40-49 years in good health and CMV-seronegative. CDR3s include the opening cysteine and the closing phenylalanine or tryptophan. D genes are given only for firm matches.

j_call,v_call,d_call,cdr3_nt,cdr3_aa
TRBJ2-1,TRBV5-6,.,TGTGCCAGCAGCCTGGCTAAAGGGGGTGAGCAGTTCTTC,CASSLAKGGEQFF
TRBJ2-7,TRBV5-4,TRBD1,TGTGCCAGCAGCCCCGGACAGGGCCCCTACGAGCAGTACTTC,CASSPGQGPYEQYF
TRBJ2-5,TRBV11-2,TRBD2,TGTGCCAGCAGCCATCGGGGGGGGAAAGAGACCCAGTACTTC,CASSHRGGKETQYF
TRBJ1-2,TRBV6-5,TRBD1,TGTGCCAGCAGTCGGGACAGCATTAACTATGGCTACACCTTC,CASSRDSINYGYTF
TRBJ2-2,TRBV6-6,.,TGTGCCAGCAGTTATTGGAGGGGGCAGAACACCGGGGAGCTGTTTTTT,CASSYWRGQNTGELFF
TRBJ2-1,TRBV5-1,TRBD2,TGCGCCAGCAGCCCTGGCGTGTCTAGCGGCAATGAGCAGTTCTTC,CASSPGVSSGNEQFF
TRBJ1-5,TRBV6-6,.,TGTGCCAGCAGTTCTCGACAGGCCAGGGGGCCCCAGCATTTT,CASSSRQARGPQHF
TRBJ1-3,TRBV7-6,TRBD1,TGTGCCAGCAGCCGGGACAGGGCCTCTGGAAACACCATATATTTT,CASSRDRASGNTIYF
TRBJ2-5,TRBV30,TRBD1,TGTGCCTGGACAGGGGGCGGAGAGACCCAGTACTTC,CAWTGGGETQYF
TRBJ2-3,TRBV7-8,TRBD2,TGTGCCAGCAGCTTAGTTTTACTAGCGGCCCCAGATACGCAGTATTTT,CASSLVLLAAPDTQYF
TRBJ2-7,TRBV11-3,.,TGTGCCAGCAGCTTAGATCGGTACGAGCAGTACTTC,CASSLDRYEQYF
TRBJ2-1,TRBV9,TRBD2,TGTGCCAGCAGCGTGCTCCGAACTAGCGGCAACAATGAGCAGTTCTTC,CASSVLRTSGNNEQFF
TRBJ2-5,TRBV7-2,.,TGTGCCAGCAGCTTAGCGGGTTCCGGGGTCCAGTACTTC,CASSLAGSGVQYF
TRBJ2-2,TRBV2,TRBD2,TGTGCCAGCAGTGCAAAACCCTCCAGCGGGGCGAACACCGGGGAGCTGTTTTTT,CASSAKPSSGANTGELFF
TRBJ1-2,TRBV7-8,.,TGTGCCAGCAGCTACGCAGGGGCGAGCCATGGCTACACCTTC,CASSYAGASHGYTF
TRBJ2-1,TRBV19,.,TGTGCCAGTAGTATCCGGAGATCCTACAATGATGAGCAGTTCTTC,CASSIRRSYNDEQFF
TRBJ2-7,TRBV5-1,TRBD2,TGCGCCAGCAGCTTTAGCGGGATAAGCTACGAGCAGTACTTC,CASSFSGISYEQYF
TRBJ2-7,TRBV6-5,.,TGTGCCAGCAGTTACTCGATTCCAGGGGAATCCTACGAGCAGTACTTC,CASSYSIPGESYEQYF
TRBJ2-5,TRBV7-2,TRBD2,TGTGCCAGCAGCTCGAGACTAGCGGGACGGGAGACCCAGTACTTC,CASSSRLAGRETQYF
TRBJ1-4,TRBV5-6,TRBD1,TGTGCCAGCAGCCTCCGACAGGGCCTGAATGAAAAACTGTTTTTT,CASSLRQGLNEKLFF
TRBJ2-3,TRBV7-8,.,TGTGCCAGCAGCTTAGCGGGTCCGGGTGATACGCAGTATTTT,CASSLAGPGDTQYF
TRBJ2-3,TRBV6-1,.,TGTGCCAGCAGGTCTAGCGGCACAGATACGCAGTATTTT,CASRSSGTDTQYF
TRBJ1-2,TRBV7-6,.,TGTGCCAGCAGTCCGGCCGGAGACTATGGCTACACCTTC,CASSPAGDYGYTF
TRBJ2-7,TRBV10-3,.,TGTGCCATCAAGGGAGGGCAGGGGCTCCACGAGCAGTACTTC,CAIKGGQGLHEQYF
TRBJ2-3,TRBV2,TRBD1,TGTGCCAGCAGTCAAGGACAGGGATACACAGATACGCAGTATTTT,CASSQGQGYTDTQYF
TRBJ2-2,TRBV4-2,TRBD1,TGTGCCAGCAGCCACACCAGGGGGCAGAACACCGGGGAGCTGTTTTTT,CASSHTRGQNTGELFF
TRBJ1-4,TRBV5-1,.,TGCGCCAGCAGCTTGGGACAGATTAATGAAAAACTGTTTTTT,CASSLGQINEKLFF
TRBJ2-1,TRBV10-3,.,TGTGCCATCAGACAAAGAGAGGGATACAATGAGCAGTTCTTC,CAIRQREGYNEQFF
TRBJ2-7,TRBV11-3,TRBD2,TGTGCCAGCAGCCCCTCTAGCGGGAGCTACGAGCAGTACTTC,CASSPSSGSYEQYF
TRBJ2-1,TRBV5-1,TRBD2,TGCGCCAGCAGCTTGGAGGGAGGGGCCTACAATGAGCAGTTCTTC,CASSLEGGAYNEQFF
TRBJ1-2,TRBV19,.,TGTGCCAGTAGTATGGGCGTTTTCTATGGCTACACCTTC,CASSMGVFYGYTF
TRBJ2-1,TRBV30,TRBD1,TGTGCCTGGAGTGTAGGGGACAGTTACAATGAGCAGTTCTTC,CAWSVGDSYNEQFF